The following is a T cell receptor (beta chain) sequence with its context. The entry originates in a study of shared clonotypes between healthy human individuals. The CDR3 is 15 amino acids. J lost 2 bases, V lost 5 bases, and 7 bases had no gene match. The germline CDR1 and CDR2 sequences are SEHNR and FQNEAQ (reference sequence). The table came from immunoSEQ multiplex PCR; TCRdb's copy has only in-frame clones and leaves some out. The sample holds 2 million to 2.5 million clones, nearly 97% seen once. Specimen: naive CD4+ T cells sorted from blood. This sample's subset: CD45RA+ positively selected. The TCR originated in a man younger than 30 in good health. The rearrangement links TRBV7-9 to TRBJ2-7, with 9 nucleotides matching TRBD1. The chain's CDR3 is CASSRGDRETYEQYF. CDR3 bases: TGTGCCAGCAGCCGGGGGGACAGGGAGACCTACGAGCAGTACTTC.